A selection of T cell receptor beta chains follows, all from one sample in a study of PD-1 blockade in classical Hodgkin lymphoma. Here immunoSEQ multiplex PCR was the method, and the copy in TCRdb shows in-frame clones only, minus some. The top ten clones hold 20% to 25% of a sample with about 18,000 clones, around 86% of them seen once. The specimen was peripheral blood mononuclear cells (PBMCs), collected at baseline. The receptors shown here come from a human donor with classical Hodgkin lymphoma. CDR3s include the opening cysteine and the closing phenylalanine or tryptophan. The D gene is left open where the match is weak. Some rows have no size entry. The others give once, few or many, or a class for an expanded clone.

d_gene: TRBD1; v_gene: TRBV7-9; abundance: -; j_gene: TRBJ1-1; CDR3nt: TGTGCCAGCAGCTCCCTACCCCCGGGACAGTACATGAACACTGAAGCTTTCTTT; CDR3aa: CASSSLPPGQYMNTEAFF
d_gene: -; v_gene: TRBV29-1; abundance: few; j_gene: TRBJ2-2; CDR3nt: TGCAGCGTTTCGGAGAACACCGGGGAGCTGTTTTTT; CDR3aa: CSVSENTGELFF
d_gene: TRBD2; v_gene: TRBV28; abundance: -; j_gene: TRBJ2-7; CDR3nt: TGTGCCAGCAGTCAAACCAAGAGCGGGAGGTTCTACGAGCAGTACTTC; CDR3aa: CASSQTKSGRFYEQYF
d_gene: -; v_gene: TRBV5-1; abundance: -; j_gene: TRBJ2-7; CDR3nt: TGCGCCAGCAGCCCTAGCCATAGCGAGCAGTACTTC; CDR3aa: CASSPSHSEQYF
d_gene: -; v_gene: TRBV4-1; abundance: -; j_gene: TRBJ2-7; CDR3nt: TGCGCCAGCAGCCCCCTTAAGGCGGGGACGAACTACGAGCAGTACTTC; CDR3aa: CASSPLKAGTNYEQYF
d_gene: -; v_gene: TRBV9; abundance: -; j_gene: TRBJ2-5; CDR3nt: TGTGCCCCACAACCCCTATGGAGTTCAGGAGAGACCCAGTACTTC; CDR3aa: CAPQPLWSSGETQYF
d_gene: -; v_gene: TRBV30; abundance: -; j_gene: TRBJ1-1; CDR3nt: TGTGCCTGGAAGCCTGGGCGGGAAGCTTTCTTT; CDR3aa: CAWKPGREAFF
d_gene: TRBD2; v_gene: TRBV5-4; abundance: medium-sized; j_gene: TRBJ2-2; CDR3nt: TGTGCCAGCAGCTTTCTAGAAACTCGGACTAGCCGGAACACCGGGGAGCTGTTTTTT; CDR3aa: CASSFLETRTSRNTGELFF
d_gene: TRBD1; v_gene: TRBV7-2; abundance: -; j_gene: TRBJ1-4; CDR3nt: TGTGCCAGCAGCTTGGGCAGGGGGGACGAAAAACTGTTTTTT; CDR3aa: CASSLGRGDEKLFF
d_gene: -; v_gene: TRBV4-1; abundance: -; j_gene: TRBJ1-4; CDR3nt: TGCGCCAGCAGCCAAGTTGGCAGGGTGATAACTAATGAAAAACTGTTTTTT; CDR3aa: CASSQVGRVITNEKLFF
d_gene: TRBD1; v_gene: TRBV28; abundance: -; j_gene: TRBJ1-1; CDR3nt: TGTGCCAGCAGTTCGGAAGGGGGCGATGAGACTGAAGCTTTCTTT; CDR3aa: CASSSEGGDETEAFF
d_gene: -; v_gene: TRBV10-3; abundance: few; j_gene: TRBJ2-1; CDR3nt: TGTGCCATCAGTGGGGGGGCAACAGGTGAGCAGTTCTTC; CDR3aa: CAISGGATGEQFF
d_gene: -; v_gene: TRBV15; abundance: -; j_gene: TRBJ1-3; CDR3nt: TGTGCCACCAGCACCCCCCGGGACGGCTCTGGAAACACCATATATTTT; CDR3aa: CATSTPRDGSGNTIYF
d_gene: -; v_gene: TRBV5-1; abundance: -; j_gene: TRBJ1-1; CDR3nt: TGCGCCAGCAGCTTGGCGGGGGCAGGGGCAGCTTTCTTT; CDR3aa: CASSLAGAGAAFF
d_gene: -; v_gene: TRBV7-9; abundance: -; j_gene: TRBJ1-1; CDR3nt: TGTGCCAGCAGCTTAACCAGACCGATGAACACTGAAGCTTTCTTT; CDR3aa: CASSLTRPMNTEAFF
d_gene: -; v_gene: TRBV5-6; abundance: -; j_gene: TRBJ1-6; CDR3nt: TGTGCCAGCAGCTTGTCGGCCGAATACTCCTATAATTCACCCCTCCACTTT; CDR3aa: CASSLSAEYSYNSPLHF
d_gene: TRBD1; v_gene: TRBV19; abundance: -; j_gene: TRBJ1-1; CDR3nt: TGTGCCAGTAGTATAGGGGGACAGGTGAACATTGAAGCTTTCTTT; CDR3aa: CASSIGGQVNIEAFF
d_gene: TRBD1; v_gene: TRBV27; abundance: -; j_gene: TRBJ1-4; CDR3nt: TGTGCCAGCAGAGAGGGACAGGGGAATGAAAAACTGTTTTTT; CDR3aa: CASREGQGNEKLFF
d_gene: TRBD2; v_gene: TRBV19; abundance: -; j_gene: TRBJ2-7; CDR3nt: TGTGCCAGTAGTACCCGGGACTACCAAAGCGAGCAGTACTTC; CDR3aa: CASSTRDYQSEQYF
d_gene: -; v_gene: TRBV18; abundance: -; j_gene: TRBJ1-6; CDR3nt: TGTGCCAGCTCACCACCGGGTTCCTATAATTCACCCCTCCACTTT; CDR3aa: CASSPPGSYNSPLHF
d_gene: TRBD2; v_gene: TRBV30; abundance: -; j_gene: TRBJ2-7; CDR3nt: TGTGCCTGGAGTCCCTTTCCGGGGGGCTACGAGCAGTACTTC; CDR3aa: CAWSPFPGGYEQYF
d_gene: TRBD2; v_gene: TRBV5-1; abundance: -; j_gene: TRBJ2-1; CDR3nt: TGCGCCAGCAGCTTGGGTCCTAGCGGCAAGCAGTTCTTC; CDR3aa: CASSLGPSGKQFF